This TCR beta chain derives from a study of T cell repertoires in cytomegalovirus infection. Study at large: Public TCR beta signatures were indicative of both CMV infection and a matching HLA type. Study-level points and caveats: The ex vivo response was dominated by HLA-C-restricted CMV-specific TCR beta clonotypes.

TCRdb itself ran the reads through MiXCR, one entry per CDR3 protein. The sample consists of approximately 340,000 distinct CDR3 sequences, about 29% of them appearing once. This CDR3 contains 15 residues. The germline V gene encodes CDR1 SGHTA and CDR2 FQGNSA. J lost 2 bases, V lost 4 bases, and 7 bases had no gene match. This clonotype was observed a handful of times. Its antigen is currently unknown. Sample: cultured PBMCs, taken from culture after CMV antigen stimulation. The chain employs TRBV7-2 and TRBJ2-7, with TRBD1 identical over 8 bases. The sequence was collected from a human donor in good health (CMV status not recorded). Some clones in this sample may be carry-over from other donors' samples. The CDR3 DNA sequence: TGTGCCAGCAGCTCGGCCGGACAGGGAGCCTACGAGCAGTACTTC. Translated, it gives CASSSAGQGAYEQYF. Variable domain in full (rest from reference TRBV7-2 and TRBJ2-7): GAGVSQSPSNKVTEKGKDVELRCDPISGHTALYWYRQSLGQGLEFLIYFQGNSAPDKSGLPSDRFSAERTGGSVSTLTIQRTQQEDSAVYLCASSSAGQGAYEQYFGPGTRLTVT.